This TCR beta chain emerged from a study of molecular identifiers for immune sequencing clone quantification (dated by TCRdb to about 2018). Background for the entire study: For a replicate experiment, RNA from approximately 20,000 or 100,000 naive CD8 T cells was divided into five aliquots, of which four were sequenced. This methods study used CD8 T cells to benchmark TCR RNA copy counting and molecular-identifier clustering-based TCR repertoire sequencing (MIDCIRS). What the study reported, not specific to this receptor: Identical TCR molecules sharing a barcode could cause highly expanded clone sizes to be underestimated. Naive libraries contained spiked-in Jurkat TCR RNA (approximately ten copies' worth), which is not part of the donor repertoire. Without barcode sub-clustering, chimeric consensus sequences inflated TCR diversity; chimeras reached as high as 47%. Clones above 20 RNA copies held over 99% of molecules in CMV-specific effector cells but under 1% in naive cells. A single cell's worth of spiked-in Jurkat TCR RNA was reported detectable even among approximately 930,000 naive CD8 T cells. Modeling estimated 2.5 to 3 recovered TCR RNA copies per cell, compared with about 9.8 by digital PCR, which implies roughly 30% capture efficiency.

Libraries were made using PCR. Sequenced on a NextSeq 500. Bulk TCR libraries were generated as previously described, with the TCR primers listed in Table S5 used. The Qiagen AllPrep DNA/RNA kit was used to purify total RNA. Reads from multiple sequencing runs of the same library were pooled before analysis. The source study handled its data this way. Only reads with exact TCR constant sequence were kept, trimmed to 150 nt, and grouped by their 12-nt molecular barcodes. Within each barcode group, reads were sub-clustered at a 15% Levenshtein threshold, and quality-weighted consensus sequences were built per RNA molecule. Non-functional sequences were filtered out, along with any lower-count sequence sitting one edit away from another sequence. On the basis of fitting two negative binomial distributions, barcode sub-clusters with fewer than 20% of the maximum read count were discarded. The public sequencing data were trimmed at Q25 with fastp and processed into clonotypes with MiXCR by TCRdb, which kept only in-frame beta chains. All rows with the same CDR3 protein become a single entry with the most common DNA and genes. TCRdb's processing, not the study's, gives the V and J calls here. The sample table shows some 320,000 distinct CDR3 sequences, and 24% are seen once. Approximately 0.74% of the sample is in the top ten clones.

The CDR3 measures 14 amino acids from cysteine to phenylalanine. CDR3 DNA only is kept here, 42 bases in frame from base 1. The V and J ends are trimmed by 5 bases and 9 bases, leaving 17 bases between them. Naive CD8 T cell libraries were made from around 20,000 to 1,000,000 sorted cells using 10%, 30% or 50% of purified RNA. Naive CD8 T cells were FACS-sorted as CD8+CD4-CCR7+CD45RA+ on a BD FACSAria II into RLT Plus buffer. Approximately nine TCR copies' worth of Jurkat RNA were spiked into about 20,000-1,000,000 naive CD8 T cell samples to test detection sensitivity. CD8 T cells were enriched with RosetteSep CD8+ T Cell Enrichment Cocktail and Ficoll-Paque, followed by ACK red cell lysis. Worth noting for this clonotype: Its target antigen remains unknown. No clone much larger than this one lies a single base away; base qualities are absent.

This clonotype was obtained from a human donor in good health. Some libraries in this study had Jurkat cell RNA spiked in. Recombination connected TRBV12-3 or TRBV12-4 to TRBJ2-1; perhaps TRBD1 is the D gene, with 5 bases matching. Sequencing input: naive CD8+ T cells from blood, with Jurkat cell RNA spiked in. The cell subset or site label for this specimen denotes: FACS-sorted CD8+CD4-CCR7+CD45RA+ naive T cells. The CDR3 amino acid sequence is: CASSRYPGIGEQFF. The nucleotide sequence reads as follows: TGTGCCAGCAGTAGATACCCAGGGATCGGTGAGCAGTTCTTC.